This T cell receptor (beta chain) was retrieved from a study of OX40 agonist ivuxolimab in advanced cancers. The study, taken as a whole, reports: Expanded clones were, on average, more numerous among CD8+ T cells than CD4+.

As to this clone: As yet, its antigen is unknown.

TCRdb's table, derived via immunoSEQ multiplex PCR, lists solely in-frame clones and lacks some. The repertoire holds under 55,000 clones, with around 92% as singletons. The V segment lost 4 bases and the J segment 1 base; nucleotides outside the gene matches: 6. The germline CDR1 and CDR2 sequences are SGDLS and YYNGEE. The CDR3 consists of 16 residues. Patients were ruled out by autoimmune disease history or systemic immunosuppression. Sequences were derived from CD4+ or CD8+ T cells sorted from blood, sampled in a trial of the OX40 agonist ivuxolimab. The chain carries TRBV9 and TRBJ2-1; 9 nucleotides match TRBD2. The receptor was isolated from an adult with an advanced solid tumor such as melanoma, head and neck, liver or kidney cancer. CDR3 bases: TGTGCCAGCAGCTTAAGGGCGGGGGGGTCCTACAATGAGCAGTTCTTC. This codes for CASSLRAGGSYNEQFF.